These T cell receptor beta chains were read from a single sample in a study of T cell responses to AZD1222 COVID-19 vaccine. Produced via immunoSEQ multiplex PCR; TCRdb's table is partial and in-frame only. This table holds more than 60,000 clones, 85% found once. Sample: peripheral blood, taken on day 0 of AZD1222 vaccination. The receptors were sampled from an adult in good health. The CDR3 runs from the conserved cysteine through the conserved F or W. A D gene is named only where the DNA matches it firmly. Clone size appears in some rows only: once, few, many, or a class for an expanded clone.

J gene: TRBJ2-7
D gene: TRBD1
clone size: -
V gene: TRBV11-2
CDR3 protein: CASSSLGQYEQYF
CDR3 DNA: TGTGCCAGCAGCTCACTGGGACAGTACGAGCAGTACTTC

J gene: TRBJ1-2
D gene: TRBD1
clone size: few
V gene: TRBV5-4
CDR3 protein: CASSLAQGDYGYTF
CDR3 DNA: TGTGCCAGCAGCTTGGCGCAGGGGGACTATGGCTACACCTTC

J gene: TRBJ1-5
D gene: TRBD1
clone size: -
V gene: TRBV15
CDR3 protein: CATSRQGFTNQPQHF
CDR3 DNA: TGTGCCACCAGCCGACAGGGCTTTACAAATCAGCCCCAGCATTTT

J gene: TRBJ2-7
D gene: TRBD2
clone size: -
V gene: TRBV5-1
CDR3 protein: CASSLELAGNTFYEQYF
CDR3 DNA: TGCGCCAGCAGCTTGGAGTTAGCGGGGAACACCTTCTACGAGCAGTACTTC

J gene: TRBJ1-6
D gene: -
clone size: -
V gene: TRBV7-9
CDR3 protein: CASSLRGVSPLHF
CDR3 DNA: TGTGCCAGCAGCTTAAGGGGAGTTTCACCCCTCCACTTT

J gene: TRBJ2-7
D gene: -
clone size: -
V gene: TRBV5-4
CDR3 protein: CASSDGAGVMEQYF
CDR3 DNA: TGTGCCAGCAGCGATGGGGCAGGGGTAATGGAGCAGTACTTC

J gene: TRBJ1-5
D gene: -
clone size: -
V gene: TRBV7-8
CDR3 protein: CASSLQGGVDQPQHF
CDR3 DNA: TGTGCCAGCAGTTTACAGGGAGGAGTAGATCAGCCCCAGCATTTT

J gene: TRBJ2-7
D gene: TRBD2
clone size: -
V gene: TRBV25-1
CDR3 protein: CASILSGTSNEQYF
CDR3 DNA: TGTGCCAGCATTTTATCCGGGACTAGTAACGAGCAGTACTTC

J gene: TRBJ2-6
D gene: -
clone size: -
V gene: TRBV5-1
CDR3 protein: CASSPTGWPRSGANVLTF
CDR3 DNA: TGCGCCAGCAGCCCCACCGGGTGGCCGAGATCTGGGGCCAACGTCCTGACTTTC

J gene: TRBJ1-1
D gene: -
clone size: -
V gene: TRBV28
CDR3 protein: CASSLTGNEAFF
CDR3 DNA: TGTGCCAGCAGTTTAACGGGTAATGAAGCTTTCTTT

J gene: TRBJ1-1
D gene: -
clone size: -
V gene: TRBV19
CDR3 protein: CASTEGRIENTEAFF
CDR3 DNA: TGTGCCAGTACCGAGGGGCGGATAGAGAACACTGAAGCTTTCTTT

J gene: TRBJ1-4
D gene: -
clone size: -
V gene: TRBV27
CDR3 protein: CASSLFSPQRGQNEKLFF
CDR3 DNA: TGTGCCAGCAGTTTATTTAGTCCCCAGAGGGGTCAAAATGAAAAACTGTTTTTT

J gene: TRBJ1-2
D gene: -
clone size: -
V gene: TRBV21-1
CDR3 protein: CASSKAQNYGYTF
CDR3 DNA: TGTGCCAGCAGCAAAGCCCAGAACTATGGCTACACCTTC

J gene: TRBJ1-2
D gene: -
clone size: -
V gene: TRBV18
CDR3 protein: CASSPGTDTNYGYTF
CDR3 DNA: TGTGCCAGCTCACCAGGGACGGACACTAACTATGGCTACACCTTC

J gene: TRBJ2-1
D gene: TRBD2
clone size: -
V gene: TRBV7-8
CDR3 protein: CASSSGEGSVF
CDR3 DNA: TGTGCCAGCAGCTCCGGGGAGGGGTCCGTCTTC

J gene: TRBJ1-4
D gene: -
clone size: -
V gene: TRBV19
CDR3 protein: CASSISLGTGEKLFF
CDR3 DNA: TGTGCCAGTAGTATATCTCTAGGGACCGGGGAAAAACTGTTTTTT

J gene: TRBJ2-3
D gene: -
clone size: -
V gene: TRBV6-5
CDR3 protein: CASRPPGSTDTQYF
CDR3 DNA: TGTGCCAGCCGCCCTCCCGGGTCCACAGATACGCAGTATTTT

J gene: TRBJ1-1
D gene: -
clone size: many
V gene: TRBV11-1
CDR3 protein: CASSLRIGTEAFF
CDR3 DNA: TGTGCCAGCAGCTTACGAATCGGGACTGAAGCTTTCTTT

J gene: TRBJ2-3
D gene: TRBD2
clone size: once
V gene: TRBV29-1
CDR3 protein: CSFRTSNFDTQYF
CDR3 DNA: TGCAGCTTCAGGACTAGCAATTTCGATACGCAGTATTTT

J gene: TRBJ2-3
D gene: -
clone size: -
V gene: TRBV5-1
CDR3 protein: CASSFEDSTDTQYF
CDR3 DNA: TGCGCCAGCAGCTTTGAGGACAGCACAGATACGCAGTATTTT

J gene: TRBJ1-3
D gene: -
clone size: -
V gene: TRBV4-1
CDR3 protein: CASSQEPHGNTIYF
CDR3 DNA: TGCGCCAGCAGCCAAGAGCCTCATGGAAACACCATATATTTT

J gene: TRBJ1-1
D gene: -
clone size: -
V gene: TRBV6-5
CDR3 protein: CASSLIGRDTEAFF
CDR3 DNA: TGTGCCAGCAGTTTGATAGGCCGGGACACTGAAGCTTTCTTT

J gene: TRBJ2-2
D gene: TRBD2
clone size: -
V gene: TRBV5-1
CDR3 protein: CASSPDLAGNTGELFF
CDR3 DNA: TGCGCCAGCAGCCCCGACCTAGCGGGGAACACCGGGGAGCTGTTTTTT

J gene: TRBJ2-3
D gene: -
clone size: -
V gene: TRBV10-2
CDR3 protein: CASSDSQGVSTDTQYF
CDR3 DNA: TGCGCCAGCAGTGACTCCCAGGGCGTCAGCACAGATACGCAGTATTTT

J gene: TRBJ1-2
D gene: -
clone size: -
V gene: TRBV5-5
CDR3 protein: CASSLGPPGDYGYTF
CDR3 DNA: TGTGCCAGCAGCTTGGGACCACCTGGAGACTATGGCTACACCTTC